This entry features one T cell receptor (beta chain) sequence. Its antigen is unknown. Assay: immunoSEQ multiplex PCR; the TCRdb copy retains only in-frame clones and omits some. Of some 110,000 clones listed, around 88% are singletons. The record originates from a study of T cell responses to AZD1222 COVID-19 vaccine. Germline CDR1 reads SGHDT; CDR2 reads YYEEEE. The CDR3 extends over 16 amino acids. V lost 2 bases, J lost 4 bases, and 16 bases lay in between. Whole-study findings and limits: Variant regions that are unmutated are reportedly the target of nearly half of spike-specific TCRs. Recipients of two AZD1222 doses showed rising Spike-specific TCR breadth and depth. Clonal diversity was possibly underestimated, and the donors were mostly white British, with more females. Repertoires were sampled only after the peak T cell response.

The chain employs TRBV5-6 and TRBJ1-5; perhaps TRBD1 as D (6 bases). The receptor's source is an adult who received the AZD1222 COVID-19 vaccine. The material sequenced was peripheral blood, taken 28 days after the second AZD1222 dose. The chain's CDR3 is CASSFGQTTNNQPQHF. Written as DNA, the CDR3 is TGTGCCAGCAGCTTCGGACAGACTACGAATAATCAGCCCCAGCATTTT.